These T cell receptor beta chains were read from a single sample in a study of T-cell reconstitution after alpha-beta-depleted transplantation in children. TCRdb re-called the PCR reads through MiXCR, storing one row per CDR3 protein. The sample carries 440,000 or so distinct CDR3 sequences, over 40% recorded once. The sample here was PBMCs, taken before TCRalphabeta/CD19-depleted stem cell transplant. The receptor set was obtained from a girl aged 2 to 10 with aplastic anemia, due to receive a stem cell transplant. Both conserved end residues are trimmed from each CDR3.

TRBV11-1 ASSSTIPSASGSYADTQY
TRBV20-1 SARRGEGTQY
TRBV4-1 ASSQGTGSPSSYNEQF
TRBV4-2 ASSQGRGPTDTQY
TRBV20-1 SAPLAPTYEQY
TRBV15 ATSRDRLEGDTQY
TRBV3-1 ASSQDQYGTQY
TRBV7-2 ASSFIGQERPGYT
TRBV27 ASSFGGVDQPQH
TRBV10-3 AIRATSGGVTDTQY
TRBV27 ASSWGTGKKETQY
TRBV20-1 SASYLPLAGTDTQY
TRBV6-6 ASKDQGYEQY
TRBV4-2 ASSQETRGRFAEAF
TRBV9 ASSVATSAYEQY
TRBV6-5 ASSSLARASTDTQY
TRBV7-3 ASSLGSGLAYEQY
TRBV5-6 ASSSFDRGNEQF
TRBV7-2 ASSPQLNSNQPQH
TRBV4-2 ASSHYGLDKETQY
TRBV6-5 ASSYSLAKNIQY
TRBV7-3 ASSRPSTDTQY
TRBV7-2 ASSLGQGGGSPLH
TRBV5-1 ASSFGGVYETQY
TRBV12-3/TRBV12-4 ASSFNRAGGTDTQY
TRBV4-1 ASSQVRTGGDNSPLH
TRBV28 ASLGASGRISYEQY
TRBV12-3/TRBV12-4 ASSPNGGNEQY
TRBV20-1 SVCLAGGPGYNEQF
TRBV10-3 AISGGADEQY
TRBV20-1 SAWDNEQF
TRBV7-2 ASSLAVAGSYEQY
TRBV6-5 ASSYAGLRELF
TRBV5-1 ASSLGRLGAVEQY
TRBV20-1 SAEIVGEQF
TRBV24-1 ATSDFTSGRYNEQF
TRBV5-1 ASSLDLAGGSEQF
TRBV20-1 SAAERDGLNTEAF
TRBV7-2 ASSLFGRDSNSPLH
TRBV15 ATSTDRYNSPLH
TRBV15 ATSSASSGSRETQY
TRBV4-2 ASSQVTGGNQPQH
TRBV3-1 ASSLQDRGLAANTEDF
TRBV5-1 ASRYGLNNEQF
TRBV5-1 ASSRFYEQF
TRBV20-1 SARTGGKGEQY
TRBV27 ASSPQFLGEQY
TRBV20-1 SALSGTGGYNEQF
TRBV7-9 ASSPHPETYEQY
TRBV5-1 ASSSRGRLGNEQY
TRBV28 ASSNPGYGYT
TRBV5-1 ASSLSGGLNTGELF
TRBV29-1 SVEGDRRETQY
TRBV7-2 ASSLTSGAYEQY
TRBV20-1 SARGLAAPKGDEQY